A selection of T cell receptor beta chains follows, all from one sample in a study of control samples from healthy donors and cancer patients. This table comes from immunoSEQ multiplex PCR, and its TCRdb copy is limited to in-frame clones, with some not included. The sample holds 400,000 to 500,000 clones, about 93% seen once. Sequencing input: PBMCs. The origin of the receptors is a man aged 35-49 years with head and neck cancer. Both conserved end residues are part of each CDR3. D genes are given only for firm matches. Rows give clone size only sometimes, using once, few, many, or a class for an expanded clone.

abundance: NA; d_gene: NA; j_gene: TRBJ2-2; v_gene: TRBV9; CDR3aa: CASSVTPGTVTGELFF; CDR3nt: TGTGCCAGCAGCGTAACGCCAGGGACTGTCACCGGGGAGCTGTTTTTT
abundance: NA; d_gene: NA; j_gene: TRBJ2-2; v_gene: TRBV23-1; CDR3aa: CASSQENTGELFF; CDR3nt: TGCGCCAGCAGTCAGGAAAACACCGGGGAGCTGTTTTTT
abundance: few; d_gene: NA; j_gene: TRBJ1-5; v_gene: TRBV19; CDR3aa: CASSTDRSNQPQHF; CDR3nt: TGTGCCAGTAGTACCGATAGGAGCAATCAGCCCCAGCATTTT
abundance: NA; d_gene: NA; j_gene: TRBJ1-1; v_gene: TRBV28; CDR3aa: CASITGTTRAFF; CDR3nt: TGTGCCAGCATCACCGGGACGACCAGAGCTTTCTTT
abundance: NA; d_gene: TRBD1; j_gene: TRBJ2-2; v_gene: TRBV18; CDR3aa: CASSPSGTGGNTGELFF; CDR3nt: TGTGCCAGCTCACCAAGTGGGACAGGGGGCAACACCGGGGAGCTGTTTTTT
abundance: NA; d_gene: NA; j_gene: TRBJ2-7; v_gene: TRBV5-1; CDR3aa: CASSLEGGRGEQYF; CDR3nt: TGCGCCAGCAGCTTGGAAGGGGGGAGGGGCGAGCAGTACTTC
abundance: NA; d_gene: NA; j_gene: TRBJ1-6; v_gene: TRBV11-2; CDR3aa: CASRDSPYSPLHF; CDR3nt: TGTGCCAGCAGGGACAGTCCTTATTCACCCCTCCACTTT
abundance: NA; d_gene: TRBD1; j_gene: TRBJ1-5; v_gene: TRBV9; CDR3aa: CASSAGGGNQPQHF; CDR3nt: TGTGCCAGCAGCGCAGGGGGCGGCAATCAGCCCCAGCATTTT
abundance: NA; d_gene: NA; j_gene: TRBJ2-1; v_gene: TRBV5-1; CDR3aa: CASSLGESSYNEQFF; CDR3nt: TGCGCCAGCAGCTTGGGGGAAAGCTCCTACAATGAGCAGTTCTTC
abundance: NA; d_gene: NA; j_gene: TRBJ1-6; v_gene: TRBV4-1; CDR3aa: CASSQAVSSYNSPLHF; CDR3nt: TGCGCCAGCAGCCAAGCCGTGAGCTCCTATAATTCACCCCTCCACTTT
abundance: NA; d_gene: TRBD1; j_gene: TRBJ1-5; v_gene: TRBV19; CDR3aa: CASTGTGSQPQHF; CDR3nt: TGTGCCAGTACCGGGACAGGGAGTCAGCCCCAGCATTTT
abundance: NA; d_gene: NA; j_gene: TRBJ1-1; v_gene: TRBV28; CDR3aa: CASSWAGVNTEAFF; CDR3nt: TGTGCCAGCAGTTGGGCAGGTGTGAACACTGAAGCTTTCTTT